A selection of T cell receptor beta chains follows, all from one sample in a study of cytomegalovirus exposure and HLA in healthy donors. Assay: immunoSEQ multiplex PCR; the TCRdb copy retains only in-frame clones and omits some. The sample has some 150,000 clones; around 79% are singletons. The sample taken for sequencing was PBMCs. The receptors shown here come from a man aged 40-50 years in good health and CMV-seronegative. CDR3s include the opening cysteine and the closing phenylalanine or tryptophan. The D gene is left open where the match is weak. Clone size, where shown, is once, few, many, or a class for clones that have expanded.

>TRBV10-3|TRBJ2-5|NA|NA
TGTGCCAGCGCTGGAGGGGGGGGGACCCAGTACTTC
CASAGGGGTQYF
>TRBV2|TRBJ2-3|TRBD2|NA
TGTGCCAGCAAAGCGGGGGCCCTCAACACAGATACGCAGTATTTT
CASKAGALNTDTQYF
>TRBV27|TRBJ2-3|TRBD2|NA
TGTGCCAGCAGTTTAGGGGGGACTATCGGGACAGATACGCAGTATTTT
CASSLGGTIGTDTQYF
>TRBV6-6|TRBJ2-7|NA|NA
TGTGCCAGCAGTCCACCCGAGGCCTGGAACAAGTGCTTC
CASSPPEAWNKCF
>TRBV28|TRBJ1-5|TRBD1|NA
TGTGCCAGCAGGGAGACAGGGGCCAATCAGCCCCAGCATTTT
CASRETGANQPQHF
>TRBV11-2|TRBJ2-7|TRBD2|NA
TGTGCCAGCAGCTTAACCCCGCGGGGGTCGGAGCAGTACTTC
CASSLTPRGSEQYF
>TRBV7-9|TRBJ1-1|NA|NA
TGTGCCAGCAGGCCTACAGGGAACACTGAAGCTTTCTTT
CASRPTGNTEAFF
>TRBV5-6|TRBJ2-2|TRBD2|NA
TGTGCCAGCAGCTTGGGAGGCAAGCGGGGGGGCACCGGGGAGCTGTTTTTT
CASSLGGKRGGTGELFF
>TRBV19|TRBJ1-5|TRBD1|NA
TGTGCCAGTATAACAGGGGTGCAGCCCCAGCATTTT
CASITGVQPQHF
>TRBV30|TRBJ1-6|TRBD1|NA
TGTGCCTGGAGTAAGGGGGCGAGTAACTCACCCCTCCACTTT
CAWSKGASNSPLHF
>TRBV5-4|TRBJ2-1|NA|NA
TGTGCCAGCAGCTTTGAGCGAACCTACAATGAGCAGTTCTTC
CASSFERTYNEQFF
>TRBV2|TRBJ2-3|TRBD2|NA
TGTGCCAGTTCCTACGGGGGGACTAGCACAGATACGCAGTATTTT
CASSYGGTSTDTQYF
>TRBV30|TRBJ1-1|NA|NA
TGTGCCTGGAAATCGAGATCGGGCACTGAAGCTTTCTTT
CAWKSRSGTEAFF
>TRBV21-1|TRBJ2-2|NA|NA
TGTGCCAGCCTAGCGGGATGGACCGGGGAGCTGTTTTTT
CASLAGWTGELFF
>TRBV11-2|TRBJ2-5|NA|NA
TGTGCCAGCAGCTTTAGACAGGACCAAGAGACCCAGTACTTC
CASSFRQDQETQYF
>TRBV10-1|TRBJ2-7|TRBD1|NA
TGCGCCAGCAGTGAGACAGGGGGGTCCTACGAGCAGTACTTC
CASSETGGSYEQYF
>TRBV4-3|TRBJ2-3|TRBD2|NA
TGCGCCAGCAGCCAAGAGGGGCGGGGGGGCCTGTTAGATACGCAGTATTTT
CASSQEGRGGLLDTQYF
>TRBV2|TRBJ2-1|TRBD1|few
TGTGCCAGCAGAACCGGGACAGGGTCTAACAATGAGCAGTTCTTC
CASRTGTGSNNEQFF
>TRBV7-9|TRBJ2-7|NA|NA
TGTGCCAGCACCTCAGGATCCTACGAGCAGTACTTC
CASTSGSYEQYF
>TRBV7-2|TRBJ2-7|NA|NA
TGTGCCAGCAGCGTCAACCCCAGGGCCCAGTACTTC
CASSVNPRAQYF
>TRBV19|TRBJ1-3|NA|NA
TGTGCCAGTAGTCTTCCGCAGAGGCTCTCTGGAAACACCATATATTTT
CASSLPQRLSGNTIYF
>TRBV6-5|TRBJ1-5|NA|NA
TGTGCCAGCAGTCTACGATTCGTGGGCCAGCCCCAGCATTTT
CASSLRFVGQPQHF
>TRBV6-5|TRBJ2-7|NA|few
TGTGCCAGCAGTGAAGAAGGGGATTGGGGCGAGCAGTACTTC
CASSEEGDWGEQYF
>TRBV2|TRBJ1-1|NA|NA
TGTGCCAGCAAGGGGTCCCAGTTGAACACTGAAGCTTTCTTT
CASKGSQLNTEAFF
>TRBV19|TRBJ1-5|TRBD1|NA
TGTGCCAGTACCATGGGACAGGGTGGGAATCAGCCCCAGCATTTT
CASTMGQGGNQPQHF
>TRBV27|TRBJ2-7|NA|NA
TGTGCCAGCAGTTCCGCGCACGCAGGATCCGACTACGAGCAGTACTTC
CASSSAHAGSDYEQYF
>TRBV30|TRBJ1-2|NA|NA
TGTGCCTGGAGTACGGGGGGTAAGGACGACTACACCTTC
CAWSTGGKDDYTF
>TRBV6-6|TRBJ1-3|NA|NA
TGTGCCAGCAGTTACCCGAGCTCTGGAAACACCATATATTTT
CASSYPSSGNTIYF
>TRBV5-1|TRBJ2-5|TRBD2|NA
TGCGCCAGCAGCTTGTTGGCTAGCGGGGGGCCCTCCCAAGAGACCCAGTACTTC
CASSLLASGGPSQETQYF
>TRBV6-6|TRBJ1-5|TRBD1|NA
TGTGCCAGCAGTGCTCCAGGGGGGAATCAGCCCCAGCATTTT
CASSAPGGNQPQHF
>TRBV10-3|TRBJ2-7|NA|NA
TGTGCCGCCACCGACTCTTCCTACGAGCAGTACTTC
CAATDSSYEQYF
>TRBV10-3|TRBJ2-7|NA|NA
TGTGCCATCAGCTCACGGGGGAACCTCTACGAGCAGTACTTC
CAISSRGNLYEQYF
>TRBV9|TRBJ2-2|NA|NA
TGTGCCAGCAGCGTAGTCCGGGGTGGCGGGGAGCTGTTTTTT
CASSVVRGGGELFF
>TRBV18|TRBJ2-5|TRBD1|few
TGTGCCAGCTCACCGGGACAGGGAAGAGGGGAGACCCAGTACTTC
CASSPGQGRGETQYF
>TRBV6-5|TRBJ1-4|TRBD1|NA
TGTGCCAGCAGTCAAAGGGACAGCACTAATGAAAAACTGTTTTTT
CASSQRDSTNEKLFF
>TRBV11-1|TRBJ2-2|TRBD1|once
TGTGCCAGCAGCCATCCCCGGGACAGGGATTACACCGGGGAGCTGTTTTTT
CASSHPRDRDYTGELFF
>TRBV10-1|TRBJ2-1|NA|NA
TGCGCCAGCACCCCAGACTGTAATGAGCAGTTCTTC
CASTPDCNEQFF
>TRBV5-1|TRBJ1-2|NA|few
TGCGCCAGCAGCTTGGGGCCAGGGGAGGGCTATGGCTACACCTTC
CASSLGPGEGYGYTF
>TRBV14|TRBJ1-4|NA|few
TGTGCCAGCAGCTTTGTGGCAGTAAATGAAAAACTGTTTTTT
CASSFVAVNEKLFF
>TRBV7-8|TRBJ2-2|TRBD2|few
TGTGCCAGCAGCTTTCGCCGGGGGGACACCGGGGAGCTGTTTTTT
CASSFRRGDTGELFF
>TRBV5-1|TRBJ1-1|NA|NA
TGCGCCAGCAGTCCTTGGGGGGGGCGTACCACTGAAGCTTTCTTT
CASSPWGGRTTEAFF
>TRBV19|TRBJ1-6|NA|NA
TGTGCCAGTAGGAGGGATTTTAGCTCCTATAATTCACCCCTCCACTTT
CASRRDFSSYNSPLHF
>TRBV19|TRBJ2-3|TRBD2|once
TGTGCCAGTAGTGGGACTACTCACGGGGAGTATTTT
CASSGTTHGEYF
>TRBV19|TRBJ1-1|NA|NA
TGTGCCAGTAGTATCTTCACGGGGAACACTGAAGCTTTCTTT
CASSIFTGNTEAFF
>TRBV2|TRBJ2-7|TRBD2|NA
TGTGCCAGCAGCCTTAGCGGGGGATCCGCCTACGAGCAGTACTTC
CASSLSGGSAYEQYF
>TRBV9|TRBJ2-2|NA|once
TGTGCCAGCAGCGTAATGTCCGGCGGGGAGCTGTTTTTT
CASSVMSGGELFF
>TRBV9|TRBJ2-3|NA|NA
TGTGCCAGCAGCGTAGTTACTAGCTCTAGCACAGATACGCAGTATTTT
CASSVVTSSSTDTQYF
>TRBV2|TRBJ1-6|TRBD1|NA
TGTGCCAGCACTGGGGACAGTCATAATTCACCCCTCCACTTT
CASTGDSHNSPLHF
>TRBV28|TRBJ2-2|NA|NA
NA
CASSSSGNTGELFF
>TRBV5-1|TRBJ2-1|TRBD1|NA
TGCGCCAGCAGCTTGGCCAACAGGGGCTCCTACAATGAGCAGTTCTTC
CASSLANRGSYNEQFF
>TRBV29-1|TRBJ1-1|NA|few
TGCAGCGTTGATTTATGGAACACTGAAGCTTTCTTT
CSVDLWNTEAFF
>TRBV4-1|TRBJ2-5|TRBD1|NA
TGCGCCAGCAGCCAAGAGGGAACAGGGGGTTTGGAGACCCAGTACTTC
CASSQEGTGGLETQYF
>TRBV7-9|TRBJ2-6|NA|NA
TGTGCCAGCAGCTCCGACAGATCTGGGGCCAACGTCCTGACTTTC
CASSSDRSGANVLTF
>TRBV14|TRBJ1-1|NA|NA
TGTGCCAGCAGCCCCGAGCGGAGGGTGAACACTGAAGCTTTCTTT
CASSPERRVNTEAFF
>TRBV28|TRBJ2-7|NA|NA
TGTGCCAGCGGATCAAATACAGGGACAGTGACTAGTTACGAGCAGTACTTC
CASGSNTGTVTSYEQYF
>TRBV6-1|TRBJ1-1|NA|few
TGTGCCAGCAGTGAAGCGATAGGGGCGAAGGGTGAAGCTTTCTTT
CASSEAIGAKGEAFF
>TRBV10-2|TRBJ2-5|TRBD1|NA
TGCGCCAGCAGGCGTCCGGGACAGGGATACGAGACCCAGTACTTC
CASRRPGQGYETQYF
>TRBV18|TRBJ1-1|NA|NA
TGTGCCAGCTCACCACCTCGGAGGGGGGGAAGTACTGAAGCTTTCTTT
CASSPPRRGGSTEAFF
>TRBV19|TRBJ1-6|TRBD1|NA
TGTGCCAGTAGCGATCCCGGGACAGCCTTTTTGTCCCTCCACTTT
CASSDPGTAFLSLHF
>TRBV7-8|TRBJ2-5|TRBD2|NA
TGTGCCAGCAGCCCTAGCGGGGGGTCCCGAGAGACCCAGTACTTC
CASSPSGGSRETQYF